What follows is one TCR beta chain and its context. Produced via immunoSEQ multiplex PCR; TCRdb's table is partial and in-frame only. The sample has about 460,000 clones, 60% to 80% seen once. The entry originates in a study of shared clonotypes between healthy human individuals. Looking at the study overall: A few men and a couple of women, aged 18 to 49, were donors.

Deletions cut 4 bases from V and 2 bases from J, with 14 bases between. Germline CDR1 is ENHRY and CDR2 is SYGVKD. The CDR3 is made up of 16 amino acids. The chain joins TRBV10-3 to TRBJ2-2, with no clear D. Input material: PBMCs. The clonotype was recovered from a woman in her forties in good health. Some clones in this sample may be carry-over from other donors' samples. The CDR3 DNA reads TGTGCCATCAGTGTAGTAGAGAAGGGAAACACCGGGGAGCTGTTTTTT. Translation: CAISVVEKGNTGELFF.